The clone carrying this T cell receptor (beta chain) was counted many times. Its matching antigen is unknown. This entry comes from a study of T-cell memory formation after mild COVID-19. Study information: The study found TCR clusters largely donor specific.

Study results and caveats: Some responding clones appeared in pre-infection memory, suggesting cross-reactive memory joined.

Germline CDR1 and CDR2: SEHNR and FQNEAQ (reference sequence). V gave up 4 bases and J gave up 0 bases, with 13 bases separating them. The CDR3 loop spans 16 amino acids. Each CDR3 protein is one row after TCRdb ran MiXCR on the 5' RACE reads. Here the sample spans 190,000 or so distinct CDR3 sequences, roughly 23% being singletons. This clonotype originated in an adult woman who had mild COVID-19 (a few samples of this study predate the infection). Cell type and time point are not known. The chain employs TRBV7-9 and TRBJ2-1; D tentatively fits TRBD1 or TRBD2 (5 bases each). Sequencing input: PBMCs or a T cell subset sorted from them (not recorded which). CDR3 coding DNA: TGTGCCAGCAGCTCCCCGGGACGGAGCTCCTACAATGAGCAGTTCTTC. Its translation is CASSSPGRSSYNEQFF.